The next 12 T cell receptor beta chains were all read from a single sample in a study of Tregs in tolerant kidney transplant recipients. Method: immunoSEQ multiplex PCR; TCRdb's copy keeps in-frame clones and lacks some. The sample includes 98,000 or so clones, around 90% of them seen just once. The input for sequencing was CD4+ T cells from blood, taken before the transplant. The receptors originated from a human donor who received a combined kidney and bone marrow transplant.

CDR3 region: CASSVKADRTSGNTIYF. Here the CDR3 DNA reads TGTGCCAGCTCCGTTAAAGCGGACAGAACCTCTGGAAACACCATATATTTT. This sequence joins TRBV18 and TRBJ1-3; tentatively, D is TRBD1 (6 bases). CDR1 KGHSH and CDR2 LQKENI come from the germline V gene. This CDR3 contains 17 residues. V lost 6 bases and J 0 bases, leaving 18 bases between the germline ends.

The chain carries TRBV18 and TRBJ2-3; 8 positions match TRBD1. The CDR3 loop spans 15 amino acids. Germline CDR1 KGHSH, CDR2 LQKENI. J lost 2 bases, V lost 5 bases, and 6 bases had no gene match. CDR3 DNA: TGTGCCAGCTCAACCAGGGACAGGTTCACAGATACGCAGTATTTT. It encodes CASSTRDRFTDTQYF.

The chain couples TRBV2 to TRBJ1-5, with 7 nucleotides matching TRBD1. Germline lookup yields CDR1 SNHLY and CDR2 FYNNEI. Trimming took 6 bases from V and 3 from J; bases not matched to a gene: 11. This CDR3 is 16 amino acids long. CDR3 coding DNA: TGTGCCAGCAGGGGGGACAGTCCTCTTCTCAATCAGCCCCAGCATTTT. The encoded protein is CASRGDSPLLNQPQHF.

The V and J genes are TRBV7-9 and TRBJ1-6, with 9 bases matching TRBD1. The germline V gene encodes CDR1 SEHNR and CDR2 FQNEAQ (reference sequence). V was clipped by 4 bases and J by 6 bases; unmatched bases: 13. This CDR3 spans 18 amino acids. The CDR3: CASSSLPPGQGPNSPLHF. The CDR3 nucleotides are TGTGCCAGCAGCTCCCTCCCTCCGGGACAGGGCCCTAATTCACCCCTCCACTTT.

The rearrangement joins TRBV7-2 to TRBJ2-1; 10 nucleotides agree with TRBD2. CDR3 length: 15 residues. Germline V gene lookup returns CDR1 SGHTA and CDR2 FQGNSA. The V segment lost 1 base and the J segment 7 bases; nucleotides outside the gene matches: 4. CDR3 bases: TGTGCCAGCAGCTTAGTGGGTAGCGGGAGGAATGAGCAGTTCTTC. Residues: CASSLVGSGRNEQFF.

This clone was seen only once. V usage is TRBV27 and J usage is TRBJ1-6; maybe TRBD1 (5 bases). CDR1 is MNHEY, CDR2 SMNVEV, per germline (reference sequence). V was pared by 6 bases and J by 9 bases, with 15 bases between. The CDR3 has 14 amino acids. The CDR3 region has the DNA TGTGCCAGCAGCTCAGCGGGGGTTTTTTCACCCCTCCACTTT. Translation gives CASSSAGVFSPLHF.

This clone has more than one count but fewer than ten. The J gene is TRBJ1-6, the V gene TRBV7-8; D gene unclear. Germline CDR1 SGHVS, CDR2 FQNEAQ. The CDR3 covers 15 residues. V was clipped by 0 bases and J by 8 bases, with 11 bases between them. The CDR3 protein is CASSLARATDSPLHF. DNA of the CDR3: TGTGCCAGCAGCTTAGCGAGGGCCACCGATTCACCCCTCCACTTT.

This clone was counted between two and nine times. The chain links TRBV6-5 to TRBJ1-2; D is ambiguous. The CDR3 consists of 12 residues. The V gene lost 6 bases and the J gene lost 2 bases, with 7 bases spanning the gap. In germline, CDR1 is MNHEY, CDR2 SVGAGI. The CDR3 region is CASSPVNYGYTF. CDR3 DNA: TGTGCCAGCAGCCCGGTAAACTATGGCTACACCTTC.

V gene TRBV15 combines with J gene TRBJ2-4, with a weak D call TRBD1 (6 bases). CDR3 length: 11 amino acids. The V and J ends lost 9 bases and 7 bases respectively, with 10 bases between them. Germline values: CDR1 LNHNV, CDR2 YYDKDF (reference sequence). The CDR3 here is CATRTGNIQYF. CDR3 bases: TGTGCCACGCGCACAGGGAACATTCAGTACTTC.

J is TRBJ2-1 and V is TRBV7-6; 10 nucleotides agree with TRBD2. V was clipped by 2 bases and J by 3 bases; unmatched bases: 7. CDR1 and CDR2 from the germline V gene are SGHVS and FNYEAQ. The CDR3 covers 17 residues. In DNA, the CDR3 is TGTGCCAGCAGCTTAATGCTAGCGGGGGAGGACTACAATGAGCAGTTCTTC. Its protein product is CASSLMLAGEDYNEQFF.

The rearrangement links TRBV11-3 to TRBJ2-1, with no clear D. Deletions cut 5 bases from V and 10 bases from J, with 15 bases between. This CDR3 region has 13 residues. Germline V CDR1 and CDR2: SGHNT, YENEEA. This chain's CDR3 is CASSPEVNREQFF. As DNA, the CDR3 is TGTGCCAGCAGCCCAGAGGTGAACCGGGAGCAGTTCTTC.

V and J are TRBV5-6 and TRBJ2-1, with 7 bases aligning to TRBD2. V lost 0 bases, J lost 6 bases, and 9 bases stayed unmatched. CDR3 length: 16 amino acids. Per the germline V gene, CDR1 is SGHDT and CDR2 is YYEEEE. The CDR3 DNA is TGTGCCAGCAGCTTGGATGGCGGGAGACGGATCAATGAGCAGTTCTTC. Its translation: CASSLDGGRRINEQFF.